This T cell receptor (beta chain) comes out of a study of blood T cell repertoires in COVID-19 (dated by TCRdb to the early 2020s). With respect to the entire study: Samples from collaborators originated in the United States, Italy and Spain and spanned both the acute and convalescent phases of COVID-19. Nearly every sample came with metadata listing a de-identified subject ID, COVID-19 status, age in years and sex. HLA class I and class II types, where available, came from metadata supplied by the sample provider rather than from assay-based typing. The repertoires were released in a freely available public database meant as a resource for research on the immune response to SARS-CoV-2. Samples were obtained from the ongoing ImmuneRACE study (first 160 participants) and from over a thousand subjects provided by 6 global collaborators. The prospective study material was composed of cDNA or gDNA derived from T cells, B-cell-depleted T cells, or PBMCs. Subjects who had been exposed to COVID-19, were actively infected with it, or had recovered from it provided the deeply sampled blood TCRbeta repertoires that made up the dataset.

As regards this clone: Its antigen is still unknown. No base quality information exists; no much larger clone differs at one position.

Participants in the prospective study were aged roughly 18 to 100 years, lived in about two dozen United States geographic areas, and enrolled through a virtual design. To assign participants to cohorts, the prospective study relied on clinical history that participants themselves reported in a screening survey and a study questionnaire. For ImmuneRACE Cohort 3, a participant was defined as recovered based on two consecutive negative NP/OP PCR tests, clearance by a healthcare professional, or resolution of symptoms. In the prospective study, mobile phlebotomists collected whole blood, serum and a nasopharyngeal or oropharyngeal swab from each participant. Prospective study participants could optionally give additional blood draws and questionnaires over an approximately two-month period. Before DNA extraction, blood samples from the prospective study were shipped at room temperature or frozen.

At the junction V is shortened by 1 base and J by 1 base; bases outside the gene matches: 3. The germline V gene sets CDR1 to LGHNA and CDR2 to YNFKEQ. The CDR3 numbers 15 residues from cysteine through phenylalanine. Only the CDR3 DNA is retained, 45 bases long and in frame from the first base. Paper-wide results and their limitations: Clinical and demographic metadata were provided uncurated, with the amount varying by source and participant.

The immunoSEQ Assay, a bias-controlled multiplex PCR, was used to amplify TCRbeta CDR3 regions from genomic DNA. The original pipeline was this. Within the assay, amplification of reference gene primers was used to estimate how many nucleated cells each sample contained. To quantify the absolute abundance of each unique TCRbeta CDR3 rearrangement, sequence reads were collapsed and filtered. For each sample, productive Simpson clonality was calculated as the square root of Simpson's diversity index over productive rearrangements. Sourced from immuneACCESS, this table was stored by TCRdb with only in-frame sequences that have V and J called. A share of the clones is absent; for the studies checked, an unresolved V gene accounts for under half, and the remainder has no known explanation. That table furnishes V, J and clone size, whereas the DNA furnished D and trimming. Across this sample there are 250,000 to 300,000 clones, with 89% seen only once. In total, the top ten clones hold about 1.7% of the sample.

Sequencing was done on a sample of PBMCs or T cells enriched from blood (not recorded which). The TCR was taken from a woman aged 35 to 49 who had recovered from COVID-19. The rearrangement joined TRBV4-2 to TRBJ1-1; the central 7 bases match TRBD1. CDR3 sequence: CASSQVWTGNTEAFF. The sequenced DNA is TGTGCCAGCAGCCAAGTCTGGACAGGGAACACTGAAGCTTTCTTT.